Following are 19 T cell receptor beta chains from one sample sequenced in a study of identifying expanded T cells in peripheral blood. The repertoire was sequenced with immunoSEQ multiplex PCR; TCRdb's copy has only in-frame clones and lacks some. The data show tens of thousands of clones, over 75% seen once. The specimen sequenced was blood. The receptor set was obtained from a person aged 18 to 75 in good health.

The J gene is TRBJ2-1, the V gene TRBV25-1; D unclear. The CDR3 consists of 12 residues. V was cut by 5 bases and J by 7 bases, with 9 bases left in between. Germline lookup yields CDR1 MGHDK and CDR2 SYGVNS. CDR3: CASSTPLNEQFF. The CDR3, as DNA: TGTGCCAGCAGTACCCCGCTAAATGAGCAGTTCTTC. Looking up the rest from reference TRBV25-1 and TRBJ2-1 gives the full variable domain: EADIYQTPRYLVIGTGKKITLECSQTMGHDKMYWYQQDPGMELHLIHYSYGVNSTEKGDLSSESTVSRIRTEHFPLTLESARPSHTSQYLCASSTPLNEQFFGPGTRLTVL.

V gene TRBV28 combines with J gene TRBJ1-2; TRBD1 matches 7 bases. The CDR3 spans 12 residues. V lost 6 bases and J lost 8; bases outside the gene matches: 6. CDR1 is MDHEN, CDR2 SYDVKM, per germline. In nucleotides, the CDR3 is TGTGCCAGCAGACCCGACAGGGTAGGCTACACCTTC. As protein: CASRPDRVGYTF.

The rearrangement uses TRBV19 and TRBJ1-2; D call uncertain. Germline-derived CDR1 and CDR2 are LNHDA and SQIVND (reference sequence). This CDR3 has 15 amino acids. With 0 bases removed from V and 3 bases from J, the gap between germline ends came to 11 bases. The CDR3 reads CASSIDLFLYYGYTF. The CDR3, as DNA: TGTGCCAGTAGTATAGATCTCTTTCTATACTATGGCTACACCTTC.

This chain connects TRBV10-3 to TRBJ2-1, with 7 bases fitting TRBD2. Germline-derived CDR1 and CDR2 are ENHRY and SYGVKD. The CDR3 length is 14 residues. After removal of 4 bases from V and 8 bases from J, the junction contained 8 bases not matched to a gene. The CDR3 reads CAISAAGTKDEQFF. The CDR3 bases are TGTGCCATCAGTGCAGCGGGAACGAAGGATGAGCAGTTCTTC.

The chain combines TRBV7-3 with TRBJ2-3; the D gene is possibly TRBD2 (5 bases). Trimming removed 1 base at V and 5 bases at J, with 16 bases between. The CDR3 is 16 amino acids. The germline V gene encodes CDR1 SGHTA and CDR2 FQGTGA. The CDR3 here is CASSLNPPLVGDTQYF. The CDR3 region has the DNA TGTGCCAGCAGCTTAAATCCTCCACTAGTTGGAGATACGCAGTATTTT.

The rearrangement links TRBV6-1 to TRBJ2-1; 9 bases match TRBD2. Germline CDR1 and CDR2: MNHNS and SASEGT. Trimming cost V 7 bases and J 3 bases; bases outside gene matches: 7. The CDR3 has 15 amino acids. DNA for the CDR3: TGTGCCAGCAAAAAGCGGGAGGATGTCTACAATGAGCAGTTCTTC. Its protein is CASKKREDVYNEQFF.

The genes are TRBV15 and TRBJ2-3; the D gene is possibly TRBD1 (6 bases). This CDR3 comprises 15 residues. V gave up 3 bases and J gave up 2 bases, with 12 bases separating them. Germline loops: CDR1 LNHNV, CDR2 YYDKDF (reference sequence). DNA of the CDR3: TGTGCCACCAGCAGGCTTACAGGGATCACAGATACGCAGTATTTT. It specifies CATSRLTGITDTQYF.

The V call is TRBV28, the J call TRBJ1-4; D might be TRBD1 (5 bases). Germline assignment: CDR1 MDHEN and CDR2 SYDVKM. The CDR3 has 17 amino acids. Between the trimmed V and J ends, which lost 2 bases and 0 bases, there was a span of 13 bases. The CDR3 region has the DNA TGTGCCAGCAGTTTACAGGCAGGGCGGCCAACTAATGAAAAACTGTTTTTT. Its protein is CASSLQAGRPTNEKLFF.

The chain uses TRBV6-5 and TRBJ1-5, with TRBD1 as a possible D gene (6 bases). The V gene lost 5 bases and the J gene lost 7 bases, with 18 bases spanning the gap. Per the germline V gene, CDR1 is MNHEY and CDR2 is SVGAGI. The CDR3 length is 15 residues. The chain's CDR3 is CASSPFSGGLQPQHF. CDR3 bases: TGTGCCAGCAGTCCCTTTTCGGGGGGGCTGCAGCCCCAGCATTTT.

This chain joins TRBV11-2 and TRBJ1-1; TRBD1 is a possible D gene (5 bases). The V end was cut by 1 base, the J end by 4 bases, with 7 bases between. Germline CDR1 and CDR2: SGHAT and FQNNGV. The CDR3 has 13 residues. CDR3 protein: CASSLGRGTEAFF. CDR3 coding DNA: TGTGCCAGCAGCTTAGGTAGGGGCACTGAAGCTTTCTTT.

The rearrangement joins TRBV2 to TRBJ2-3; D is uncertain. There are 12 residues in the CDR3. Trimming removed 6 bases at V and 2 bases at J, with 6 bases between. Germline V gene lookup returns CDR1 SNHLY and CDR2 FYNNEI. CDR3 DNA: TGTGCCAGCAGCTACACCACAGATACGCAGTATTTT. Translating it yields CASSYTTDTQYF.

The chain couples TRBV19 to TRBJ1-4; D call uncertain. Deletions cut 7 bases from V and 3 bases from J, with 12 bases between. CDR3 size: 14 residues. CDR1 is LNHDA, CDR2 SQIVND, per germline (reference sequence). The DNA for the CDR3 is TGTGCCAGTAATGAGCTCGGATCTAATGAAAAACTGTTTTTT. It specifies CASNELGSNEKLFF.

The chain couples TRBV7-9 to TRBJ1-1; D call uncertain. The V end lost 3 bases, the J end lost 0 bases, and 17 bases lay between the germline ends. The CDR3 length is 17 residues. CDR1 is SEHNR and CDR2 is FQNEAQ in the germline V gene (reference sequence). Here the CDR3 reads CASSFLSSGSLNTEAFF. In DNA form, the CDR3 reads TGTGCCAGCAGCTTTCTTTCCTCCGGGTCTTTGAACACTGAAGCTTTCTTT.

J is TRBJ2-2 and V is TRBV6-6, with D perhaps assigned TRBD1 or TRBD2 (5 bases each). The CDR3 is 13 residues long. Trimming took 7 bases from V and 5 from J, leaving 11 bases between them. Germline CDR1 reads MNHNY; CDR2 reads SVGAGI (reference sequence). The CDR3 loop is CASKGTSTGELFF. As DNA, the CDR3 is TGTGCCAGCAAAGGGACCAGTACCGGGGAGCTGTTTTTT.

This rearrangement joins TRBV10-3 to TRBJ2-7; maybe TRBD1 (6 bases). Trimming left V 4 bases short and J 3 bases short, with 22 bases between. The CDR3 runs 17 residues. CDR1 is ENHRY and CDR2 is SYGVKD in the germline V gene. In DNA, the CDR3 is TGTGCCATCAGTGCTCGGGCGGTAGCGACAGGCTACTACGAGCAGTACTTC. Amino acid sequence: CAISARAVATGYYEQYF.

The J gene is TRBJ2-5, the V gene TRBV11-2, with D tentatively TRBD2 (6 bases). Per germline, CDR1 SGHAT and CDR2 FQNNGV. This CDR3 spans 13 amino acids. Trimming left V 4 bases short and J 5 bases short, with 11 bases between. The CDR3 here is CASSWAAGETQYF. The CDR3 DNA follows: TGTGCCAGCAGCTGGGCGGCGGGGGAGACCCAGTACTTC.

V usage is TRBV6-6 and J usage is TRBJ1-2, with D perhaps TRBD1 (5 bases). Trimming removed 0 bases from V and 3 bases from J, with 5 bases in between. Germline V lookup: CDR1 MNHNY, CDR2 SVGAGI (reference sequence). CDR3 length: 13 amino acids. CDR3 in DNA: TGTGCCAGCAGTTACTCGACAGACTATGGCTACACCTTC. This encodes CASSYSTDYGYTF.

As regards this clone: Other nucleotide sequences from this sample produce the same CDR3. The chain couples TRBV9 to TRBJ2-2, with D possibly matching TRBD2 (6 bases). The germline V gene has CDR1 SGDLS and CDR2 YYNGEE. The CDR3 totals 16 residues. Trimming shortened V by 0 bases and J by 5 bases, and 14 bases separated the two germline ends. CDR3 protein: CASSVGGGGSTGELFF. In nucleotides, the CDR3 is TGTGCCAGCAGCGTAGGCGGTGGGGGGAGTACCGGGGAGCTGTTTTTT.

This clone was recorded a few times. CDR3 in DNA: TGTGCCAGCAGCTGGACGTCCACCGGGGAGCTGTTTTTT. This encodes CASSWTSTGELFF. The chain carries TRBV14 and TRBJ2-2; D unresolved. V was pared by 5 bases and J by 4 bases, with 8 bases between. The germline gives CDR1 SGHDN, CDR2 FVKESK. There are 13 residues in the CDR3.